The text below deals with one TCR beta chain. Its target is unknown. The sample originates from a study of T cells after posttransplantation cyclophosphamide. Study-level results: Donor CD8+ memory clones often dominated recipient blood repertoires at later times.

Here immunoSEQ multiplex PCR was the method, and the copy in TCRdb shows in-frame clones only, minus some. The sample records about 47,000 clones, 94% being singletons. The germline gives CDR1 SGDLS, CDR2 YYNGEE. CDR3 size: 15 residues. Trimming removed 3 bases from V and 4 bases from J, with 14 bases in between. On the day of bone marrow donation, the related graft donor provided peripheral blood. The V and J genes are TRBV9 and TRBJ2-1; D is possibly TRBD2 (7 bases). This TCR derives from a woman aged 25 to 39 in good health and a related stem cell transplant donor. The specimen was PBMCs. CDR3 nucleotide sequence: TGTGCCAGCAGCGACCGGGGGGCCAGTTACAATGAGCAGTTCTTC. The encoded protein is CASSDRGASYNEQFF.